The 3 T cell receptor beta chains below all came from one sample that was sequenced in a study of blood T cell repertoires in COVID-19. TCRdb's copy holds only in-frame clones and misses some; the assay was immunoSEQ multiplex PCR. Among almost 250,000 clones listed, around 86% were seen once. Sample: peripheral blood. The receptors come from a woman aged 55-69 years who had recovered from COVID-19.

The chain uses TRBV29-1 and TRBJ2-7; D is unclear. CDR3 size: 14 residues. Trimming removed 2 bases at V and 3 bases at J, with 14 bases between. Looked up from germline, CDR1 is SQVTM and CDR2 is ANQGSEA. The CDR3, as DNA: TGCAGCGTTGAATTGCAGGCCAGGCGCTACGAGCAGTACTTC. This translates into CSVELQARRYEQYF.

The chain has TRBV6-5 and TRBJ1-2; 8 bases are a match to TRBD1. Germline V gives CDR1 MNHEY, CDR2 SVGAGI. The CDR3 contains 15 residues. The trim removed 5 bases at V and 4 bases at J, leaving 9 bases unmatched. For the CDR3, the DNA is TGTGCCAGCAGTCCGGACAGGGCACCGGGCTATGGCTACACCTTC. This codes for CASSPDRAPGYGYTF.

The chain has TRBV18 and TRBJ2-7, with TRBD2 as a possible D gene (5 bases). Trimming cost V 6 bases and J 3 bases, with 12 bases left between them. CDR3 length: 13 amino acids. Germline CDR1 reads KGHSH; CDR2 reads LQKENI. The CDR3 DNA follows: TGTGCCAGCTCCCCGGAGGTGATCTACGAGCAGTACTTC. Translating it yields CASSPEVIYEQYF.